What follows are 12 T cell receptor beta chains derived from one specimen sequenced in a study of Ad26.COV2.S vaccination and SARS-CoV-2 variants. Here immunoSEQ multiplex PCR was the method, and the copy in TCRdb shows in-frame clones only, minus some. This table holds about 400,000 clones, roughly 90% found once. Treatment: about 20 received Ad26.COV2.S at low or high dose, single or two shots; about 5 received placebo; per-sample allocation not given. Day 63 after the first vaccine or placebo injection was the time point for sampling. This material consisted of peripheral blood, taken in a trial of Ad26.COV2.S vaccine versus placebo. The receptor source for this set is a person between 18 and 60 years old who received the Ad26.COV2.S COVID-19 vaccine or a placebo.

The genes are TRBV9 and TRBJ1-2; D not resolved. The CDR3 spans 14 residues. The germline gives CDR1 SGDLS, CDR2 YYNGEE. Deletions cut 1 base from V and 3 bases from J, with 10 bases between. The CDR3 sequence is CASSVLSADYGYTF. The DNA of the CDR3 is TGTGCCAGCAGCGTACTTTCGGCGGACTATGGCTACACCTTC.

The V call is TRBV27, the J call TRBJ2-1; D may correspond to TRBD1 or TRBD2 (5 bases each). Per germline, CDR1 MNHEY and CDR2 SMNVEV (reference sequence). The CDR3 covers 14 residues. Between the trimmed V and J ends, which lost 2 bases and 9 bases, there was a span of 14 bases. The CDR3 reads CASSLKGPLTEQFF. CDR3 in DNA: TGTGCCAGCAGTTTAAAGGGACCCCTTACTGAGCAGTTCTTC.

This clone was observed a handful of times. V is TRBV6-1 and J is TRBJ2-1; TRBD1 or TRBD2 may be the D gene (7 bases each). Deletions cut 0 bases from V and 6 bases from J, with 12 bases between. Per germline, CDR1 MNHNS and CDR2 SASEGT. This CDR3 region has 15 residues. The CDR3 loop reads CASSEAQGGANEQFF. The DNA of the CDR3 is TGTGCCAGCAGTGAAGCGCAGGGGGGGGCCAATGAGCAGTTCTTC.

J is TRBJ2-6 and V is TRBV9; D gene unclear. CDR1 and CDR2 from the germline V gene are SGDLS and YYNGEE. Trimming stripped 0 bases from V and 2 bases from J, with 6 bases between. This CDR3 comprises 15 residues. The CDR3 nucleotides read TGTGCCAGCAGCGTAGCTGATACTGGGGCCAACGTCCTGACTTTC. This gives the protein CASSVADTGANVLTF.

The chain is built from TRBV5-1 and TRBJ1-6; D gene ambiguous. Deletions cut 2 bases from V and 10 bases from J, with 16 bases between. This CDR3 contains 15 residues. Germline loops: CDR1 SGHRS, CDR2 YFSETQ. CDR3 protein: CASSLSAREGSPLHF. The CDR3 bases are TGCGCCAGCAGCTTATCGGCCCGGGAAGGCTCACCCCTCCACTTT. The full variable domain, completed using reference TRBV5-1 and TRBJ1-6, is KAGVTQTPRYLIKTRGQQVTLSCSPISGHRSVSWYQQTPGQGLQFLFEYFSETQRNKGNFPGRFSGRQFSNSRSEMNVSTLELGDSALYLCASSLSAREGSPLHFGNGTRLTVT.

The table lists this clone with a few counts. V usage is TRBV5-6 and J usage is TRBJ2-5, with D hard to call. This CDR3 contains 14 residues. Germline loops: CDR1 SGHDT, CDR2 YYEEEE. Trimming removed 0 bases from V and 5 bases from J, with 11 bases in between. The CDR3 loop reads CASSLGLGMETQYF. DNA for the CDR3: TGTGCCAGCAGCTTGGGTTTGGGGATGGAGACCCAGTACTTC.

The chain couples TRBV28 to TRBJ1-1; tentative D call: TRBD1 (5 bases). V dropped 5 bases and J dropped 2 bases, with 12 bases sitting between them. CDR3 length: 14 residues. CDR1 and CDR2 from the germline V gene are MDHEN and SYDVKM. The CDR3 bases are TGTGCCAGCAGTACCCTGGGGGTAAACACTGAAGCTTTCTTT. This sequence encodes CASSTLGVNTEAFF.

This chain uses TRBV5-6 with TRBJ1-2; 9 nucleotides match TRBD1. The germline V gene encodes CDR1 SGHDT and CDR2 YYEEEE. This CDR3 contains 14 residues. Trimming at V came to 4 bases and at J to 4 bases, leaving 5 bases not matched to a gene. CDR3 in DNA: TGTGCCAGCAGCGTAGGACAGGGGACCTATGGCTACACCTTC. Its protein product is CASSVGQGTYGYTF.

Here the CDR3 DNA reads TGTGCCAGCAGTTTCACAGGGGGCAAGGGCAATCAGCCCCAGCATTTT. Translation gives CASSFTGGKGNQPQHF. The chain has TRBV28 and TRBJ1-5; 9 nucleotides match TRBD1. CDR3 length: 16 amino acids. From germline, CDR1 is MDHEN and CDR2 SYDVKM. The trim removed 3 bases at V and 2 bases at J, leaving 5 bases unmatched.

This sequence joins TRBV4-1 and TRBJ2-7; D is uncertain. CDR3 length equals 13 residues. Trimming took 4 bases from V and 4 from J, leaving 11 bases between them. The V gene's germline CDR1 is MGHRA and CDR2 YSYEKL. The CDR3 DNA follows: TGCGCCAGCAGCCTGGGGTTTGGGTACGAGCAGTACTTC. It encodes CASSLGFGYEQYF.

Concerning this clone itself: In the same sample, other DNA sequences code for this CDR3. The chain is built from TRBV19 and TRBJ2-1; 13 nucleotides match TRBD2. Losses at the gene ends were 6 bases for V and 4 bases for J; bases not matched to a gene: 3. This CDR3 region has 15 residues. Germline V gene lookup returns CDR1 LNHDA and CDR2 SQIVND (reference sequence). The CDR3 nucleotides read TGTGCCAGTAGCAGGACTAGCGGGGGATACAATGAGCAGTTCTTC. Protein product: CASSRTSGGYNEQFF.

The V call is TRBV3-1 (or the pseudogene TRBV3-2), the J call TRBJ2-1, with 8 bases fitting TRBD2. The ends lost 0 bases at V and 9 bases at J; junction bases unmatched: 13. This CDR3 is 17 amino acids long. Germline CDR1 LGHDT, CDR2 YNNKEL (reference sequence). This CDR3 reads CASSQEELAGPSGEQFF. As DNA, the CDR3 is TGTGCCAGCAGCCAAGAAGAGCTAGCGGGCCCCTCCGGTGAGCAGTTCTTC.